Below are 13 T cell receptor beta chains sequenced from a single sample in a study of blood T cell repertoires in COVID-19. Clones were sequenced by immunoSEQ multiplex PCR, and TCRdb holds only the in-frame ones, with some missing. This table has about 170,000 clones, around 80% appearing once. Sequencing was done on a sample of PBMCs or T cells enriched from blood (not recorded which). The receptors derive from a woman between 65 and 79 years old in a cohort exposed to, infected with or recovered from COVID-19 (not recorded which).

This clone is labeled as medium-sized. The chain employs TRBV21-1 and TRBJ2-1; the table's D call of TRBD2 was not tested on the DNA. TRBV21-1 constitutes a pseudogene. The CDR3 is 16 residues long. CDR3 coding DNA: TGTGCCAGCAGCCACCTCGCGGGCATGGGTGGTCGGGAGCAGTTCTTC. It is translated as CASSHLAGMGGREQFF.

The V call is TRBV6-1, the J call TRBJ1-2; D possibly corresponds to TRBD1 (5 bases). CDR1 and CDR2 from the germline V gene are MNHNS and SASEGT. This CDR3 has 14 residues. V lost 3 bases and J 4 bases, leaving 12 bases between the germline ends. CDR3 residues: CASSDGAAPYGYTF. The CDR3 nucleotides read TGTGCCAGCAGTGATGGGGCAGCGCCCTATGGCTACACCTTC.

The chain recombines TRBV6-5 with TRBJ2-7, with D possibly being TRBD2 (6 bases). Germline V CDR1 and CDR2: MNHEY, SVGAGI. CDR3 length: 15 residues. Trimming shortened V by 4 bases and J by 3 bases, and 16 bases separated the two germline ends. CDR3 in amino acids: CASSSPGGSSYEQYF. The CDR3, as DNA: TGTGCCAGCAGTTCCCCTGGGGGGAGCAGCTACGAGCAGTACTTC.

This chain's CDR3 is CASRTTSGRPYEQYF. CDR3 DNA: TGTGCCAGCAGGACAACTAGCGGGAGGCCCTACGAGCAGTACTTC. The rearrangement links TRBV28 to TRBJ2-7, with 12 positions matching TRBD2. The CDR3 length is 15 residues. J was trimmed by 2 bases and V by 6 bases; bases with no gene match: 5. Germline V gives CDR1 MDHEN, CDR2 SYDVKM. The entire variable domain, with the rest obtained from reference TRBV28 and TRBJ2-7, is as follows: DVKVTQSSRYLVKRTGEKVFLECVQDMDHENMFWYRQDPGLGLRLIYFSYDVKMKEKGDIPEGYSVSREKKERFSLILESASTNQTSMYLCASRTTSGRPYEQYFGPGTRLTVT.

This chain links TRBV5-1 with TRBJ2-5, with 10 bases fitting TRBD1. Germline assignment: CDR1 SGHRS and CDR2 YFSETQ. CDR3 length: 16 residues. The J segment lost 4 bases and the V segment lost 3 bases, leaving 9 bases of the junction unmatched. CDR3 sequence (DNA): TGCGCCAGCAGCTCCGGGACAGGGGTAGGCCGAGAGACCCAGTACTTC. It codes for CASSSGTGVGRETQYF.

The rearrangement links TRBV27 to TRBJ2-1, with 12 bases identical to TRBD2. The CDR3 is 16 amino acids. V gave up 1 base and J gave up 10 bases; unmatched junction bases: 8. CDR1 is MNHEY, CDR2 SMNVEV, per germline (reference sequence). As DNA, the CDR3 is TGTGCCAGCAGTTTATGGGCTAGCGGGAGGGCTACCGAGCAGTTCTTC. It specifies CASSLWASGRATEQFF.

The V and J genes are TRBV6-5 and TRBJ1-1, with D possibly TRBD1 on 5 matching bases. V was trimmed by 6 bases and J by 1 base, leaving 9 bases between them. Germline V gives CDR1 MNHEY, CDR2 SVGAGI. The CDR3 has 13 amino acids. CDR3 bases: TGTGCCAGCAGACGTGGACAGAACACTGAAGCTTTCTTT. This codes for CASRRGQNTEAFF.

The chain is built from TRBV5-1 and TRBJ1-4, with D unclear. CDR3 length equals 16 residues. Germline V gives CDR1 SGHRS, CDR2 YFSETQ. Trimming shortened V by 0 bases and J by 5 bases, and 14 bases separated the two germline ends. The CDR3 here is CASSLGPAASNEKLFF. In nucleotides, the CDR3 is TGCGCCAGCAGCTTGGGACCGGCGGCCAGCAATGAAAAACTGTTTTTT.

The chain has TRBV9 and TRBJ2-7; 7 nucleotides match TRBD2. This CDR3 is 15 amino acids long. Germline CDR1 SGDLS, CDR2 YYNGEE. J lost 6 bases, V lost 0 bases, and 9 bases had no gene match. The CDR3 sequence is CASSVGGGRASEQYF. CDR3 bases: TGTGCCAGCAGCGTAGGAGGAGGGAGGGCTTCCGAGCAGTACTTC.

The chain employs TRBV11-2 and TRBJ2-3; possibly TRBD2 for D (5 bases). V was shortened by 5 bases and J by 0 bases, with 15 bases between the two germline ends. Germline CDR1 is SGHAT and CDR2 is FQNNGV. The CDR3 runs to 16 residues. Here the CDR3 DNA reads TGTGCCAGCAGCGACTTTAGGAGGTCTAGCACAGATACGCAGTATTTT. Translated, it gives CASSDFRRSSTDTQYF.

The chain employs TRBV19 and TRBJ2-1; TRBD1 agrees at 10 bases. V shed 3 bases, J shed 4 bases, and the junction held 3 bases outside the gene matches. The CDR3 spans 15 residues. Looked up from germline, CDR1 is LNHDA and CDR2 is SQIVND (reference sequence). CDR3 sequence reads: CASSMTGGNYNEQFF. CDR3 DNA: TGTGCCAGTAGTATGACAGGGGGCAATTACAATGAGCAGTTCTTC.

DNA for the CDR3: TGTGCCAGCAGCAAACCTCTAATGTTCCGATCCGGGACAGGGATCGACCGGGGCCCCCTGCGGGCTTTCTTT. This encodes CASSKPLMFRSGTGIDRGPLRAFF. The chain is built from TRBV21-1 and TRBJ1-1; the D call TRBD1 from the table was never checked on the DNA. TRBV21-1 is a listed pseudogene. The CDR3 runs 24 residues.

The CDR3 bases are TGTGCCAGCAGACCCAGGGGTTTAGGAACTGAAGCTTTCTTT. It translates to CASRPRGLGTEAFF. The chain combines TRBV27 with TRBJ1-1, with D perhaps matching TRBD1 (6 bases). V lost 6 bases and J lost 5, with 16 bases in between. The CDR3 is 14 residues long. The germline CDR1 and CDR2 sequences are MNHEY and SMNVEV (reference sequence).